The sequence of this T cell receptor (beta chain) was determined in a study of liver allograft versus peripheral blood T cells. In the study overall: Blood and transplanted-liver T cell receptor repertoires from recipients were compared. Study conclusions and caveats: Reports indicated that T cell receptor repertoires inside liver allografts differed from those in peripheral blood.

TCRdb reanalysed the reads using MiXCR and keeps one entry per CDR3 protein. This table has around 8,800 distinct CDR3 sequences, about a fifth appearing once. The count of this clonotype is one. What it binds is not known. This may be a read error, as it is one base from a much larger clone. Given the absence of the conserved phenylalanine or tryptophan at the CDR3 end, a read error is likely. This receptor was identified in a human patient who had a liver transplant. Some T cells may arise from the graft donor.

CDR3 nucleotide sequence: TGTGCCAGCAGTAATAGCGGGGGCTACGAGCAGTACTCC. Translation: CASSNSGGYEQYS. V is TRBV27 and J is TRBJ2-7, with 9 bases fitting TRBD2. CDR1 is MNHEY and CDR2 is SMNVEV in the germline V gene (reference sequence). J was trimmed by 3 bases and V by 5 bases; bases with no gene match: 2. The CDR3 consists of 13 residues.